A selection of T cell receptor beta chains follows, all from one sample in a study of molecular identifiers for immune sequencing clone quantification. MiXCR, run by TCRdb on the PCR reads, gives a single entry per CDR3 protein. The sample contains 490,000 or so distinct CDR3 sequences, around 23% of which appear only once. The specimen sequenced was naive CD8+ T cells from blood, with Jurkat cell RNA spiked in. These receptors were obtained from a human donor in good health. Some libraries in this study had Jurkat cell RNA spiked in. Each CDR3 is given without its conserved first and last residue.

V: TRBV13; length: 12; CDR3: ASSPSGGRHEQY
V: TRBV24-1; length: 13; CDR3: ATSVGGSSFDEQF
V: TRBV20-1; length: 16; CDR3: SARDSGLAGPSTGELF
V: TRBV5-1; length: 12; CDR3: ASSLEQGLTEAF
V: TRBV6-5; length: 14; CDR3: ASSYRPSGLSYGYT
V: TRBV4-3; length: 13; CDR3: ASSQDKQGIYGYT
V: TRBV6-6; length: 11; CDR3: ASGLAFRETQY
V: TRBV4-1; length: 13; CDR3: ASSPGLMNTGELF
V: TRBV12-3/TRBV12-4; length: 11; CDR3: ASSGQGEGELF
V: TRBV11-2; length: 14; CDR3: ASSLDGGVPQETQY
V: TRBV27; length: 13; CDR3: ASRIERGGGYEQY
V: TRBV6-5; length: 13; CDR3: ASSYGIGGIYEQY
V: TRBV4-3; length: 15; CDR3: ASSLGVGGGSTDTQY
V: TRBV29-1; length: 12; CDR3: SVWGLAVGETQY
V: TRBV6-5; length: 14; CDR3: ASSSTGYSDSYEQY
V: TRBV9; length: 11; CDR3: ASSRWRADTQY
V: TRBV20-1; length: 13; CDR3: SASSPRLLTDTQY
V: TRBV7-6; length: 13; CDR3: ASSLELAGTYEQY
V: TRBV29-1; length: 9; CDR3: SVETYYGYT
V: TRBV15; length: 10; CDR3: ATSSTGTEAF
V: TRBV10-3; length: 13; CDR3: AISETGGSNQPQH
V: TRBV3-1; length: 15; CDR3: ASSQVASGGAIETQY
V: TRBV7-3; length: 12; CDR3: ASSPALAFNEQF
V: TRBV7-9; length: 14; CDR3: ASSPENPRDRYEQY
V: TRBV28; length: 13; CDR3: ASSLVAGGPETQY
V: TRBV9; length: 13; CDR3: ASSAFSGSADEQY
V: TRBV13; length: 15; CDR3: ASSLGLAGGPRETQY
V: TRBV4-3; length: 12; CDR3: ASSQGSSSTEAF
V: TRBV21-1; length: 13; CDR3: ASSNCVGVNQPQH
V: TRBV27; length: 13; CDR3: ASSSLPLGTDTQY
V: TRBV20-1; length: 12; CDR3: SASRDPAYTQAF
V: TRBV14; length: 12; CDR3: ASSQRQANYGYT
V: TRBV15; length: 15; CDR3: ATSRDPLPPMNTEAF
V: TRBV7-6; length: 13; CDR3: ASSLEGGANEKLF
V: TRBV4-1; length: 15; CDR3: ASSQVPGFYRSYEQY
V: TRBV21-1; length: 19; CDR3: ASSTLNPGQATNANTGELF
V: TRBV2; length: 12; CDR3: ASQLGQGRTEAF
V: TRBV5-4; length: 13; CDR3: ASSSGLEREETQY
V: TRBV30; length: 11; CDR3: AWSPLEPYEQY
V: TRBV19; length: 10; CDR3: ASSQANYGYT
V: TRBV2; length: 14; CDR3: ASSPGLATSTDTQY
V: TRBV7-2; length: 13; CDR3: ASSLVGPNTGELF
V: TRBV20-1; length: 14; CDR3: SARDPLAGVFNEQF
V: TRBV12-3/TRBV12-4; length: 13; CDR3: ASSLGAATQGGHT
V: TRBV6-5; length: 14; CDR3: ASSYDWTENTGELF